The next 27 T cell receptor beta chains were all read from a single sample in a study of control samples from healthy donors and cancer patients. The assay was immunoSEQ multiplex PCR, and TCRdb's table has in-frame clones only and misses some. The sample shows 100,000 to 150,000 clones, roughly 92% of them seen only once. Input material: PBMCs. The receptors stem from a man older than 75 with head and neck cancer.

V and J are TRBV7-2 and TRBJ1-4; D not certain. CDR1 is SGHTA and CDR2 is FQGNSA in the germline V gene. CDR3 length equals 14 residues. Trimming pared 1 base from V and 8 bases from J, leaving 11 bases between. The CDR3 DNA reads TGTGCCAGCAGCTTAGGAACCCGAGGGGAAAAACTGTTTTTT. Its translation: CASSLGTRGEKLFF.

Of note for this clone: The same CDR3 is also encoded by other DNA sequences in this sample. The V gene is TRBV5-1, the J gene TRBJ1-1, with a tentative D call TRBD1 (6 bases). From germline, CDR1 is SGHRS and CDR2 YFSETQ. The CDR3 is 14 residues long. The V end lost 1 base, the J end lost 1 base, and 8 bases lay between the germline ends. CDR3 protein: CASSLSGANTEAFF. The CDR3 DNA reads as TGCGCCAGCAGCTTGTCAGGGGCGAACACTGAAGCTTTCTTT.

This clone was recorded once. V is TRBV7-2 and J is TRBJ1-3; D not resolved. V was clipped by 8 bases and J by 0 bases, with 8 bases between them. The germline CDR1 and CDR2 sequences are SGHTA and FQGNSA. The CDR3 sequence is 13 residues long. CDR3 sequence: CASRISSGNTIYF. In DNA form, the CDR3 reads TGTGCCAGCCGTATTAGCTCTGGAAACACCATATATTTT.

In its sample, this clone ranks as medium-sized. The genes are TRBV10-3 and TRBJ1-4; D is unclear. Germline V CDR1 and CDR2: ENHRY, SYGVKD. The CDR3 consists of 13 residues. V was trimmed by 7 bases and J by 5 bases, leaving 11 bases between them. DNA for the CDR3: TGTGCCATCACGGAGACGGAAAATGAAAAACTGTTTTTT. Protein product: CAITETENEKLFF.

This clone has only a few counts. The chain employs TRBV5-4 and TRBJ1-2, with 8 bases fitting TRBD1. The ends lost 4 bases at V and 2 bases at J; junction bases unmatched: 4. The CDR3 has 14 residues. Germline CDR1 and CDR2: SGHNT and YYREEE (reference sequence). CDR3 amino acids: CASSPGTGNYGYTF. CDR3 DNA: TGTGCCAGCAGCCCTGGGACAGGAAACTATGGCTACACCTTC.

This clone was detected only once. V is TRBV6-1 and J is TRBJ1-5, with D possibly matching TRBD1 (5 bases). The germline V and J ends were trimmed by 0 bases and 5 bases, with 8 bases remaining between them. Per germline, CDR1 MNHNS and CDR2 SASEGT. This CDR3 comprises 14 residues. CDR3 amino acids: CASSEAKGDQPQHF. The CDR3 nucleotides read TGTGCCAGCAGTGAAGCGAAAGGGGATCAGCCCCAGCATTTT.

V is TRBV5-1 and J is TRBJ1-6; 9 bases align to TRBD1. Germline CDR1 and CDR2: SGHRS and YFSETQ. There are 15 residues in the CDR3. The V segment lost 5 bases and the J segment 7 bases; nucleotides outside the gene matches: 7. CDR3 region: CASRVRDRVNSPLHF. CDR3 sequence (DNA): TGCGCCAGCAGGGTCCGGGACAGGGTGAATTCACCCCTCCACTTT.

Concerning this clone itself: The junction departs from germline at one end; a sequencing error may be responsible. This chain joins TRBV29-1 and TRBJ2-1, with 8 positions matching TRBD2. From germline, CDR1 is SQVTM and CDR2 ANQGSEA. The CDR3 is 12 residues long. CDR3 in DNA: TGCAGCGCTGAATCCGGGGGGGACGGACAGTTCTTC. Its translation is CSAESGGDGQFF.

V and J are TRBV6-5 and TRBJ2-2; weak D call: TRBD2 (7 bases). Germline V gives CDR1 MNHEY, CDR2 SVGAGI. The CDR3 is made up of 13 amino acids. The ends were cut back, 5 bases at V and 4 bases at J, with 8 bases in the middle. CDR3 sequence: CASSRGGTGELFF. The CDR3 DNA reads as TGTGCCAGCAGTAGGGGGGGCACCGGGGAGCTGTTTTTT.

The rearrangement uses TRBV5-1 and TRBJ2-7; 10 bases are shared with TRBD1. There are 15 residues in the CDR3. The V segment lost 4 bases and the J segment 4 bases; nucleotides outside the gene matches: 8. Germline V gene data show CDR1 as SGHRS and CDR2 as YFSETQ. CDR3: CASSLRDRGTYEQYF. The CDR3 DNA reads TGCGCCAGCAGCCTCCGGGACAGGGGCACGTACGAGCAGTACTTC.

This chain joins TRBV6-5 and TRBJ2-7, with 7 positions matching TRBD1. This CDR3 region has 14 residues. Germline V lookup: CDR1 MNHEY, CDR2 SVGAGI. V was pared by 7 bases and J by 0 bases, with 6 bases of the junction left unmatched. As DNA, the CDR3 is TGTGCCAGCACCACAGGGACAGCCTCCTACGAGCAGTACTTC. Encoded protein: CASTTGTASYEQYF.

This clone was recorded once. The chain links TRBV6-1 to TRBJ2-1; 8 bases match TRBD2. Germline lookup yields CDR1 MNHNS and CDR2 SASEGT. The J segment lost 8 bases and the V segment lost 2 bases, leaving 11 bases of the junction unmatched. The CDR3 contains 16 residues. CDR3 sequence reads: CASSELSGSLNDEQFF. The CDR3 nucleotides are TGTGCCAGCAGTGAACTCAGCGGGAGTTTGAACGATGAGCAGTTCTTC.

V and J are TRBV19 and TRBJ2-1, with a weak D call TRBD1 (6 bases). Germline-derived CDR1 and CDR2 are LNHDA and SQIVND (reference sequence). This CDR3 is built from 16 residues. The V end lost 2 bases, the J end lost 4 bases, and 15 bases lay between the germline ends. CDR3 nucleotide sequence: TGTGCCAGTAGTATAAGGTTTACAGGGCGTTACAATGAGCAGTTCTTC. Protein: CASSIRFTGRYNEQFF.

Note on this clone: One junction end disagrees with the germline gene, perhaps due to a read error. This rearrangement joins TRBV6-1 to TRBJ1-1; 7 bases fit TRBD1. In germline, CDR1 is MNHNS, CDR2 SASEGT. The CDR3 totals 15 residues. This CDR3 reads CASSEWIGGSREGFF. The CDR3 DNA reads as TGTGCCAGCAGTGAATGGATAGGGGGCTCACGGGAAGGTTTCTTT.

The genes are TRBV10-3 and TRBJ2-3; D is undetermined. V dropped 5 bases and J dropped 7 bases, with 7 bases sitting between them. The CDR3 contains 11 residues. Germline V gene lookup returns CDR1 ENHRY and CDR2 SYGVKD. CDR3 protein: CAISSQNTQYF. The CDR3 bases are TGTGCCATCAGTTCTCAGAATACGCAGTATTTT.

The chain recombines TRBV5-1 with TRBJ1-3; D call uncertain. CDR3 length equals 13 residues. V was cut by 5 bases and J by 0 bases, with 6 bases left in between. The V gene's germline CDR1 is SGHRS and CDR2 YFSETQ. The CDR3 DNA follows: TGCGCCAGCAGGCACAGCTCTGGAAACACCATATATTTT. It is translated as CASRHSSGNTIYF.

The rearrangement uses TRBV18 and TRBJ2-7; 9 positions agree with TRBD1. The V gene end was trimmed by 3 bases and the J gene end by 1 base; junction bases not matched to a gene: 7. The CDR3 has 16 residues. Germline V CDR1 and CDR2: KGHSH, LQKENI. The CDR3 DNA sequence: TGTGCCAGCTCACCCGGGACAGGGCTCATTTCCTACGAGCAGTACTTC. Protein: CASSPGTGLISYEQYF. Based on the CDR3 plus reference TRBV18 and TRBJ2-7, the full variable domain is NAGVMQNPRHLVRRRGQEARLRCSPMKGHSHVYWYRQLPEEGLKFMVYLQKENIIDESGMPKERFSAEFPKEGPSILRIQQVVRGDSAAYFCASSPGTGLISYEQYFGPGTRLTVT.

J is TRBJ2-3 and V is TRBV3-1 (or the pseudogene TRBV3-2); 9 bases fit TRBD2. Germline lookup yields CDR1 LGHDT and CDR2 YNNKEL (reference sequence). V trimming: 1 base; J trimming: 0 bases; junction bases outside the gene matches: 2. The CDR3 has 16 amino acids. CDR3 coding DNA: TGTGCCAGCAGCCAAGCGGCGGGGGGGAGCACAGATACGCAGTATTTT. It specifies CASSQAAGGSTDTQYF.

The rearrangement uses TRBV24-1 and TRBJ2-1, with D tentatively TRBD1 or TRBD2 (5 bases each). The CDR3 is made up of 15 amino acids. With 4 bases removed from V and 0 bases from J, the gap between germline ends came to 9 bases. Germline assignment: CDR1 KGHDR and CDR2 SFDVKD. The DNA of the CDR3 is TGTGCCACCAGTGAGGCAGGGAGCTCCTACAATGAGCAGTTCTTC. Translating it yields CATSEAGSSYNEQFF.

This chain uses TRBV6-4 with TRBJ2-2, with 7 bases identical to TRBD2. The CDR3 is 16 residues long. CDR1 and CDR2 (germline): MRHNA, SNTAGT. With V trimmed by 4 bases and J by 8 bases, 13 bases remained unmatched. CDR3 bases: TGTGCCAGCAGTGCCTCGACTAGCTCCCAGGCTGGGGAGCTGTTTTTT. As protein: CASSASTSSQAGELFF.

V gene TRBV19 combines with J gene TRBJ1-6, with D tentatively TRBD1 (5 bases). The CDR3 runs to 16 residues. V was clipped by 2 bases and J by 8 bases, with 16 bases between them. CDR1 and CDR2 (germline): LNHDA, SQIVND (reference sequence). The CDR3 loop reads CASSIRRGAGDSPLHF. As DNA, the CDR3 is TGTGCCAGTAGTATACGGAGAGGGGCGGGTGATTCACCCCTCCACTTT.

The V gene is TRBV5-8, the J gene TRBJ1-5; possible D gene TRBD1, 5 bases. Looked up from germline, CDR1 is SGHTS and CDR2 is YDEGEE. The length of the CDR3 is 15 residues. V was shortened by 2 bases and J by 4 bases, with 13 bases between the two germline ends. The CDR3 coding sequence is TGTGCCAGCAGCTTAAAGCCAGGGCTTAATCAGCCCCAGCATTTT. Amino acid sequence: CASSLKPGLNQPQHF. Drawing the rest from reference TRBV5-8 and TRBJ1-5, the complete variable domain is EAGVTQSPTHLIKTRGQQATLRCSPISGHTSVYWYQQALGLGLQFLLWYDEGEERNRGNFPPRFSGRQFPNYSSELNVNALELEDSALYLCASSLKPGLNQPQHFGDGTRLSIL.

This chain joins TRBV27 and TRBJ2-5; D not resolved. Trimming removed 2 bases at V and 5 bases at J, with 6 bases between. CDR3 size: 12 residues. The germline CDR1 and CDR2 sequences are MNHEY and SMNVEV (reference sequence). The CDR3 loop is CASSLVGETQYF. In DNA, the CDR3 is TGTGCCAGCAGTTTAGTCGGGGAGACCCAGTACTTC.

This clone appeared a few times. V gene TRBV9 combines with J gene TRBJ2-2; either TRBD1 or TRBD2 may supply D (5 bases each). Germline lookup yields CDR1 SGDLS and CDR2 YYNGEE. This CDR3 is built from 15 residues. V lost 4 bases to trimming and J lost 4 bases, with 14 bases between them. For the CDR3, the DNA is TGTGCCAGCAGCAAGGGACCACTCCGCACCGGGGAGCTGTTTTTT. Its translation is CASSKGPLRTGELFF.

V gene TRBV6-1 combines with J gene TRBJ1-4; the D gene is possibly TRBD1 (5 bases). Germline assignment: CDR1 MNHNS and CDR2 SASEGT. The CDR3 runs 16 residues. Between the trimmed V and J ends, which lost 4 bases and 10 bases, there was a span of 22 bases. This chain's CDR3 is CASSGRQPASRGKLFF. In nucleotides, the CDR3 is TGTGCCAGCAGTGGGAGACAGCCGGCAAGCCGAGGAAAACTGTTTTTT.

The V and J genes are TRBV4-1 and TRBJ2-1, with a weak D call TRBD1 (6 bases). CDR1 and CDR2 (germline): MGHRA, YSYEKL. Deletions cut 4 bases from V and 4 bases from J, with 8 bases between. The CDR3 totals 13 residues. CDR3 loop: CASSPTGYNEQFF. DNA of the CDR3: TGCGCCAGCAGCCCGACAGGTTACAATGAGCAGTTCTTC.

The chain combines TRBV5-4 with TRBJ1-1, with D possibly TRBD1 on 5 matching bases. The ends were cut back, 4 bases at V and 0 bases at J, with 16 bases in the middle. Per germline, CDR1 SGHNT and CDR2 YYREEE (reference sequence). This CDR3 spans 16 amino acids. The CDR3 DNA sequence: TGTGCCAGCAGCCCTCAGGGTGGGAGGGTGAACACTGAAGCTTTCTTT. Its protein is CASSPQGGRVNTEAFF.